This T cell receptor beta chain appears in the sequencing data of a study of technical replicates of blood from a few donors. Generated by immunoSEQ multiplex PCR, the TCRdb table keeps only in-frame clones and is missing some. The sample has 55,000 to 85,000 clones, roughly 97% seen once. The germline V gene has CDR1 MGHDK and CDR2 SYGVNS. The CDR3 loop spans 18 amino acids. With V trimmed by 3 bases and J by 4 bases, 12 bases remained unmatched. The TCR was taken from a human donor in good health. The chain recombines TRBV25-1 with TRBJ2-1; TRBD2 matches 10 bases. The sequenced material came from T cells isolated from PBMCs. The CDR3 region is CASSERALAGAFYNEQFF. CDR3 bases: TGTGCCAGCAGTGAGCGTGCTCTAGCGGGAGCCTTTTACAATGAGCAGTTCTTC.